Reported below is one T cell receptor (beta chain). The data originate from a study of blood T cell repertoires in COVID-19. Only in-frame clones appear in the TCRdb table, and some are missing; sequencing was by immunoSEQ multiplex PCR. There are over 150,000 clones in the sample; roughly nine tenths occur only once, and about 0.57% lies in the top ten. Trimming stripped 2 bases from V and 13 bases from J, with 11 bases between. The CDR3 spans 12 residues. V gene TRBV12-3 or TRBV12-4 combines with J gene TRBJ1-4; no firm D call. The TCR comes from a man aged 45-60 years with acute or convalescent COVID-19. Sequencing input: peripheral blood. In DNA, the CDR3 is TGTGCCAGCAGTTTACCAGGACTAAGACTGTTTTTT. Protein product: CASSLPGLRLFF.